The 29 T cell receptor beta chains presented below share a single source sample, sequenced in a study of human T cells and chemical hapten exposure. TCRdb independently ran MiXCR on the RACE reads; one entry per CDR3 protein. The repertoire holds about 83,000 distinct CDR3 sequences, with roughly 7.2% as singletons. Time point meaning: patch test 1, 2 weeks after DPC sensitization. Regarding treatment: therapeutic diphenylcyclopropenone sensitization with weekly scalp DPC. The specimen was whole blood, collected in connection with sensitization to the hapten diphenylcyclopropenone (DPC). The receptors were gathered from a woman aged 25 to 45 with alopecia areata. Some clones in this sample may be carry-over from other donors' samples.

This clonotype has a count of ten or more. The rearrangement links TRBV2 to TRBJ1-5, with a possible D match to TRBD1 (5 bases). This CDR3 is 16 amino acids long. Trimming removed 4 bases at V and 2 bases at J, with 15 bases between. Germline assignment: CDR1 SNHLY and CDR2 FYNNEI. The CDR3: CASSGGAGLGNQPQHF. The CDR3 DNA follows: TGTGCCAGCAGTGGAGGGGCAGGATTGGGCAATCAGCCCCAGCATTTT.

This clonotype was detected ten times or more. The genes are TRBV6-2 or TRBV6-3 and TRBJ2-7; 7 bases line up with TRBD1. V lost 2 bases to trimming and J lost 2 bases; unmatched junction nucleotides: 12. CDR1 and CDR2 (germline): MNHEY, SVGEGT. The CDR3 sequence is 17 residues long. CDR3 protein: CASSYPTGQKPTYEQYF. CDR3 bases: TGTGCCAGCAGTTACCCGACGGGACAGAAGCCAACCTACGAGCAGTACTTC.

This clonotype occurred many times. The CDR3 here is CASSYQGLSTDTQYF. For the CDR3, the DNA is TGTGCCAGCAGTTACCAGGGGCTTAGCACAGATACGCAGTATTTT. V usage is TRBV6-5 and J usage is TRBJ2-3; D possibly corresponds to TRBD1 (6 bases). The CDR3 runs to 15 residues. Germline V lookup: CDR1 MNHEY, CDR2 SVGAGI. V was pared by 2 bases and J by 0 bases, with 9 bases between.

This clonotype has a count of ten or more. The chain is built from TRBV29-1 and TRBJ1-1, with a possible D match to TRBD1 (5 bases). There are 13 residues in the CDR3. The germline V gene encodes CDR1 SQVTM and CDR2 ANQGSEA. Deletions cut 6 bases from V and 5 bases from J, with 16 bases between. The CDR3 coding sequence is TGCAGCGTATACACAGGAATTAAGACTGAAGCTTTCTTT. Translated, it gives CSVYTGIKTEAFF.

This clonotype was found a few times. CDR3 nucleotide sequence: TGTGCCAGCAGTCCTCGGGACTCTAGAGAGACCCAGTACTTC. This gives the protein CASSPRDSRETQYF. The chain combines TRBV12-3 or TRBV12-4 with TRBJ2-5; TRBD2 might be the D (6 bases). This CDR3 region has 14 residues. V was clipped by 5 bases and J by 4 bases, with 14 bases between them.

This chain links TRBV6-6 with TRBJ1-6, with D hard to call. The CDR3 extends over 10 amino acids. V was clipped by 6 bases and J by 14 bases, with 8 bases between them. CDR1 is MNHNY, CDR2 SVGAGI, per germline (reference sequence). CDR3 in amino acids: CASRSDALHF. The CDR3 region has the DNA TGTGCCAGCAGGTCTGACGCCCTCCACTTT.

This clonotype was picked up many times. The V call is TRBV6-5, the J call TRBJ2-7; a possible D gene is TRBD1 (5 bases). Trimming removed 2 bases from V and 6 bases from J, with 8 bases in between. The CDR3 runs 12 residues. The germline gives CDR1 MNHEY, CDR2 SVGAGI. For the CDR3, the DNA is TGTGCCAGCAGTTACAGGGGATCCGAGCAGTACTTC. It specifies CASSYRGSEQYF.

This clonotype occurred a few times. V gene TRBV2 combines with J gene TRBJ1-1; tentative D call: TRBD1 (5 bases). The CDR3 contains 14 residues. Germline CDR1 reads SNHLY; CDR2 reads FYNNEI. V lost 2 bases and J lost 4, with 11 bases in between. CDR3 bases: TGTGCCAGCAGTGAACGAAGGGGTTTCACTGAAGCTTTCTTT. The encoded protein is CASSERRGFTEAFF.

This clonotype was detected many times. The J gene is TRBJ2-5, the V gene TRBV20-1, with D unresolved. The CDR3 has 11 residues. V lost 3 bases, J lost 4 bases, and 6 bases lay in between. Germline V lookup: CDR1 DFQATT, CDR2 SNEGSKA (reference sequence). In DNA form, the CDR3 reads TGCAGTGCTAGTTTCGTAGAGACCCAGTACTTC. Amino acid sequence: CSASFVETQYF.

This clonotype was recorded many times. V usage is TRBV14 and J usage is TRBJ2-1; D possibly corresponds to TRBD2 (5 bases). Germline CDR1 is SGHDN and CDR2 is FVKESK. The CDR3 has 15 amino acids. Trimming cost V 5 bases and J 0 bases, with 11 bases left between them. CDR3 loop: CASSGSGGSYNEQFF. The CDR3 DNA is TGTGCCAGCAGCGGGAGCGGCGGCTCCTACAATGAGCAGTTCTTC.

This clonotype has at least ten counts. V usage is TRBV6-5 and J usage is TRBJ2-7; possibly TRBD1 for D (5 bases). This CDR3 spans 12 amino acids. Trimming pared 4 bases from V and 6 bases from J, leaving 10 bases between. The germline V gene has CDR1 MNHEY and CDR2 SVGAGI. This chain's CDR3 is CASSSGLAEQYF. CDR3 sequence (DNA): TGTGCCAGCAGTTCAGGGTTGGCCGAGCAGTACTTC.

CDR3 DNA: TGTGCCAGCAGTAGCTCTTCTATGATGGCAAATACGCAGTATTTT. This codes for CASSSSSMMANTQYF. The chain combines TRBV25-1 with TRBJ2-3; D ambiguous. This CDR3 comprises 15 residues. V dropped 5 bases and J dropped 7 bases, with 19 bases sitting between them. The V gene's germline CDR1 is MGHDK and CDR2 SYGVNS.

In this sample, this clonotype turned up a few times. CDR3 sequence: CSASGTGLEKLFF. The CDR3 DNA sequence: TGCAGTGCCTCCGGGACAGGGCTTGAAAAACTGTTTTTT. The V gene is TRBV20-1, the J gene TRBJ1-4; 9 bases match TRBD1. Trimming removed 6 bases from V and 7 bases from J; junction bases left unmatched: 6. In germline, CDR1 is DFQATT, CDR2 SNEGSKA (reference sequence). The CDR3 runs to 13 residues.

A word on this clonotype: A single base separates this from a much larger clone, so it may be a read error. This sequence joins TRBV2 and TRBJ2-3, with a weak D call TRBD2 (5 bases). The V and J ends lost 7 bases and 0 bases respectively, with 14 bases between them. Germline assignment: CDR1 SNHLY and CDR2 FYNNEI. The CDR3 contains 15 residues. The CDR3 region has the DNA TGTGCCAGCAAGAGGGCGGAACAAAGCACAGATACGCAGTATTTT. Amino acids: CASKRAEQSTDTQYF. The full variable domain, in which reference TRBV2 and TRBJ2-3 provide the parts outside the CDR3, is EPEVTQTPSHQVTQMGQEVILRCVPISNHLYFYWYRQILGQKVEFLVSFYNNEISEKSEIFDDQFSVERPDGSNFTLKIRSTKLEDSAMYFCASKRAEQSTDTQYFGPGTRLTVL.

The J gene is TRBJ1-6, the V gene TRBV7-9, with TRBD1 as a possible D gene (6 bases). Trimming left V 4 bases short and J 14 bases short, with 21 bases between. CDR3 length: 15 residues. CDR1 SEHNR and CDR2 FQNEAQ come from the germline V gene (reference sequence). In nucleotides, the CDR3 is TGTGCCAGCAGCTCCAGCGGGGGGGCGGATTTATCCCTCCACTTT. Its translation: CASSSSGGADLSLHF. The variable domain in full, with the rest retrieved from reference TRBV7-9 and TRBJ1-6, is DTGVSQNPRHKITKRGQNVTFRCDPISEHNRLYWYRQTLGQGPEFLTYFQNEAQLEKSRLLSDRFSAERPKGSFSTLEIQRTEQGDSAMYLCASSSSGGADLSLHFGNGTRLTVT.

The table lists this clonotype with many counts. This rearrangement joins TRBV6-5 to TRBJ2-5, with TRBD2 as a possible D gene (6 bases). Germline V lookup: CDR1 MNHEY, CDR2 SVGAGI. This CDR3 spans 15 amino acids. V lost 6 bases and J 9 bases, leaving 23 bases between the germline ends. CDR3 coding DNA: TGTGCCAGCAGCCGGGCTCTGGGGGGTGACTCGCCCCAGTACTTC. This codes for CASSRALGGDSPQYF.

This clonotype came up many times. This chain links TRBV20-1 with TRBJ1-1, with no clear D. Per germline, CDR1 DFQATT and CDR2 SNEGSKA (reference sequence). CDR3 length: 11 residues. V gave up 3 bases and J gave up 1 base, with 3 bases separating them. CDR3 coding DNA: TGCAGTGCTAGTTCGAACACTGAAGCTTTCTTT. This sequence encodes CSASSNTEAFF.

This clonotype was seen more than once but under ten times. The chain combines TRBV6-1 with TRBJ1-4; D possibly corresponds to TRBD1 (5 bases). The CDR3 is 16 residues long. Looked up from germline, CDR1 is MNHNS and CDR2 is SASEGT. Trimming removed 10 bases from V and 4 bases from J, with 22 bases in between. CDR3 coding DNA: TGTGCCACCAATAGACGCGGGGCAGACTATAATGAAAAACTGTTTTTT. Its protein is CATNRRGADYNEKLFF.

The chain is built from TRBV3-1 and TRBJ2-1; TRBD2 agrees at 11 bases. Trimming at V came to 0 bases and at J to 6 bases, leaving 13 bases not matched to a gene. CDR3 size: 19 residues. CDR1 is LGHDT and CDR2 is YNNKEL in the germline V gene (reference sequence). The CDR3 protein is CASSQDRGLAGGSSNEQFF. As DNA, the CDR3 is TGTGCCAGCAGCCAAGATAGGGGGCTAGCGGGGGGATCGTCCAATGAGCAGTTCTTC.

This clonotype was counted at least ten times. The chain uses TRBV5-1 and TRBJ2-1, with a weak D call TRBD1 (6 bases). This CDR3 region has 15 residues. Looked up from germline, CDR1 is SGHRS and CDR2 is YFSETQ. The V end was cut by 4 bases, the J end by 1 base, with 12 bases between. In DNA, the CDR3 is TGCGCCAGCAGCCCGGGGACACCTTCCTACAATGAGCAGTTCTTC. The encoded protein is CASSPGTPSYNEQFF.

The table lists this clonotype with many counts. This rearrangement joins TRBV6-1 to TRBJ1-2; a weak D match, TRBD1 (5 bases). The CDR3 loop spans 15 amino acids. The V gene lost 1 base and the J gene lost 6 bases, with 15 bases spanning the gap. Germline V lookup: CDR1 MNHNS, CDR2 SASEGT. CDR3 sequence (DNA): TGTGCCAGCAGTGAAGGATGGGGCGGGATGAATGGCTACACCTTC. This encodes CASSEGWGGMNGYTF.

This clonotype showed up many times. The V gene is TRBV3-1, the J gene TRBJ2-3; no firm D call. The ends were cut back, 4 bases at V and 1 base at J, with 12 bases in the middle. Germline loops: CDR1 LGHDT, CDR2 YNNKEL (reference sequence). The CDR3 is made up of 15 amino acids. The CDR3 nucleotides read TGTGCCAGCAGCCCCACGCACGGGCGCACAGATACGCAGTATTTT. The encoded protein is CASSPTHGRTDTQYF.

This clonotype was recorded many times. The chain couples TRBV27 to TRBJ2-1; TRBD2 might be the D (6 bases). The CDR3 runs 17 residues. Per the germline V gene, CDR1 is MNHEY and CDR2 is SMNVEV (reference sequence). Trimming removed 5 bases at V and 1 base at J, with 18 bases between. CDR3 nucleotide sequence: TGTGCCAGCAGTCCAGATGGCGGGGTTTTATCCTACAATGAGCAGTTCTTC. Amino acid sequence: CASSPDGGVLSYNEQFF.

The chain links TRBV15 to TRBJ1-6; unclear D gene. Trimming cost V 3 bases and J 6 bases, with 9 bases left between them. Germline CDR1 is LNHNV and CDR2 is YYDKDF (reference sequence). This CDR3 contains 14 residues. Here the CDR3 DNA reads TGTGCCACCAGCAGCTTAGAACCTAATTCACCCCTCCACTTT. Amino acid sequence: CATSSLEPNSPLHF.

This clonotype has ten or more counts. The genes are TRBV12-3 or TRBV12-4 and TRBJ2-3, with unresolved D. With 4 bases removed from V and 5 bases from J, the gap between germline ends came to 13 bases. The CDR3 is 14 amino acids. The CDR3 coding sequence is TGTGCCAGCAGTTCTTCCTTCCCGGGAGATACGCAGTATTTT. Its protein is CASSSSFPGDTQYF.

The chain couples TRBV20-1 to TRBJ2-1; unclear D gene. CDR3 length: 14 residues. V was pared by 3 bases and J by 1 base, with 10 bases between. Germline CDR1 reads DFQATT; CDR2 reads SNEGSKA (reference sequence). CDR3 sequence: CSASAFPSYNEQFF. DNA of the CDR3: TGCAGTGCTAGCGCGTTCCCGTCCTACAATGAGCAGTTCTTC.

In this sample, this clonotype turned up a few times. The V and J genes are TRBV7-2 and TRBJ2-5, with 7 bases that match TRBD2. The CDR3 is 14 amino acids. Trimming took 1 base from V and 5 from J; bases not matched to a gene: 4. The germline gives CDR1 SGHTA, CDR2 FQGNSA. The CDR3, as DNA: TGTGCCAGCAGCTTAGGACTAGCTCCCGAGACCCAGTACTTC. The encoded protein is CASSLGLAPETQYF.

This clonotype was recorded many times. The chain joins TRBV5-1 to TRBJ1-1; D may be TRBD1 (5 bases). Germline V CDR1 and CDR2: SGHRS, YFSETQ. The length of the CDR3 is 17 residues. V was clipped by 1 base and J by 1 base, with 17 bases between them. The CDR3 is CASSLRASERGNTEAFF. As DNA, the CDR3 is TGCGCCAGCAGCTTGAGAGCGTCAGAAAGGGGGAACACTGAAGCTTTCTTT.

A few counts support this clonotype. V is TRBV9 and J is TRBJ1-2, with D hard to call. This CDR3 region has 15 residues. V was shortened by 0 bases and J by 4 bases, with 13 bases between the two germline ends. Per the germline V gene, CDR1 is SGDLS and CDR2 is YYNGEE. The CDR3 sequence is CASSVVVEPAYGYTF. The CDR3 nucleotides are TGTGCCAGCAGCGTAGTGGTCGAGCCAGCCTATGGCTACACCTTC.